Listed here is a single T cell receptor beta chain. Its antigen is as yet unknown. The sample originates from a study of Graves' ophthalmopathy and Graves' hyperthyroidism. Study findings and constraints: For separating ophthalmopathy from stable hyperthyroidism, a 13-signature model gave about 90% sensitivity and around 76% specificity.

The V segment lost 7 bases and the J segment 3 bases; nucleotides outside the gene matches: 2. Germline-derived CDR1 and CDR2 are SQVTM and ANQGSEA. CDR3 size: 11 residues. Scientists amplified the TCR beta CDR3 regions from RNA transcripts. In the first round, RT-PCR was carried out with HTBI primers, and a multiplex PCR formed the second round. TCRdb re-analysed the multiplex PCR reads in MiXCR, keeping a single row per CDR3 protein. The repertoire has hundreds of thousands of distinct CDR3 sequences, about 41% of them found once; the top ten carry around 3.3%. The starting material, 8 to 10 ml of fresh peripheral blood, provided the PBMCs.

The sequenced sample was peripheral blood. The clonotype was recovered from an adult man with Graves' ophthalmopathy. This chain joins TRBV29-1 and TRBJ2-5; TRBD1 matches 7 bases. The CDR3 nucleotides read TGCAGCGCCGGGACAGAAGAGACCCAGTACTTC. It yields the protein CSAGTEETQYF.